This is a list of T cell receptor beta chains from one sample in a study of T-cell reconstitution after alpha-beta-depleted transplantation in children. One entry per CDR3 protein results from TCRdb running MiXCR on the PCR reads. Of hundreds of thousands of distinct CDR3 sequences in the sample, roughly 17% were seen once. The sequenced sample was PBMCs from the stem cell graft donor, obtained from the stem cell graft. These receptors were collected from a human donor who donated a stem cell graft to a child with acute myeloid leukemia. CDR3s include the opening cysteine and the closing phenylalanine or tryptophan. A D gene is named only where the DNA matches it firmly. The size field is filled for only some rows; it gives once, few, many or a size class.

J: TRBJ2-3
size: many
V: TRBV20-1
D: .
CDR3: CSARIRVGDTQYF
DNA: TGCAGTGCTAGAATTCGTGTGGGAGATACGCAGTATTTT

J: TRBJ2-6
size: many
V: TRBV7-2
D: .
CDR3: CALPQAPTSGANVLTF
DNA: TGTGCCCTCCCACAGGCCCCGACCTCTGGGGCCAACGTCCTGACTTTC

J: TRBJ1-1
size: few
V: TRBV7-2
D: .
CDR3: CASSLGGPGEAFF
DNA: TGTGCCAGCAGCTTGGGGGGGCCTGGTGAAGCTTTCTTT

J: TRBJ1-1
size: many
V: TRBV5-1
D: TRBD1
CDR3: CASSPQFHSDRGAEAFF
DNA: TGCGCCAGCAGCCCTCAGTTTCATTCCGACAGGGGCGCTGAAGCTTTCTTT

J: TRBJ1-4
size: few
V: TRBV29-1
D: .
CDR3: CSVESQGGGKLFF
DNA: TGCAGCGTTGAATCACAGGGAGGAGGAAAACTGTTTTTT

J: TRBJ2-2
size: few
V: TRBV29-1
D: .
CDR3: CSAGGSRGRDTGELFF
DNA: TGCAGCGCTGGGGGGTCTAGGGGGCGAGACACCGGGGAGCTGTTTTTT

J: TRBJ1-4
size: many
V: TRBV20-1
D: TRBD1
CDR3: CSANQGVREKLFF
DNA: TGCAGTGCTAACCAGGGGGTTCGGGAAAAACTGTTTTTT

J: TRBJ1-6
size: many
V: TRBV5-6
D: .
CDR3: CASSPDPAGEGSPLHF
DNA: TGTGCCAGCAGCCCGGACCCCGCAGGAGAAGGCTCACCCCTCCACTTT

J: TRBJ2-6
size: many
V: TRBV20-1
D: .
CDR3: CSAETGLSVSGANVLTF
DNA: TGCAGTGCTGAGACGGGTCTCAGTGTCTCTGGGGCCAACGTCCTGACTTTC

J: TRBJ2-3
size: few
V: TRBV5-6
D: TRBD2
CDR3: CASSWASGGANTQYF
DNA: TGTGCCAGCAGCTGGGCTAGCGGGGGGGCGAATACGCAGTATTTT

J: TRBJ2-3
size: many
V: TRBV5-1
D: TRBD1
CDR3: CASSFGTVTDTQYF
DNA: TGCGCCAGCAGCTTCGGGACAGTCACAGATACGCAGTATTTT

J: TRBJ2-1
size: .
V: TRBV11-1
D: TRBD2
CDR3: CASSLGVSGASSYNEQFF
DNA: TGTGCCAGCAGCTTAGGGGTTAGCGGGGCCAGCTCCTACAATGAGCAGTTCTTC

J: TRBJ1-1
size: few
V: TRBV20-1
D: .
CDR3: CSTDWPMNTEAFF
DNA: TGCAGTACGGACTGGCCCATGAACACTGAAGCTTTCTTT

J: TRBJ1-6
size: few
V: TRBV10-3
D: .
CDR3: CAISGTSNSPLHF
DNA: TGTGCCATCTCAGGCACATCTAATTCACCCCTCCACTTT

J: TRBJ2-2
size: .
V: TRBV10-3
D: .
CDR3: CAISEGEEGFLLTGELFF
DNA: TGTGCCATCAGTGAGGGTGAAGAGGGATTCTTGCTCACCGGGGAGCTGTTTTTT

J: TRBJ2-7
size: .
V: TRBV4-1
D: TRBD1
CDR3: CASSPDRGDEQYF
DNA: TGCGCCAGCAGCCCGGACAGGGGTGACGAGCAGTACTTC

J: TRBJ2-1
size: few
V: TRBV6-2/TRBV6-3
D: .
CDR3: CASSYSYKMTGTRGSYNEQFF
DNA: TGTGCCAGCAGTTACTCGTACAAAATGACCGGGACCCGAGGGTCCTACAATGAGCAGTTCTTC

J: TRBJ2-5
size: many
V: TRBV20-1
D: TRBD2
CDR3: CSARDRRGARETQYF
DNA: TGCAGTGCTAGAGATCGGCGGGGGGCACGGGAGACCCAGTACTTC

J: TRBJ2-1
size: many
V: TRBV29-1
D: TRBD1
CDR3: CSAGGTGIHNEQFF
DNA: TGCAGCGCCGGGGGGACAGGGATCCACAATGAGCAGTTCTTC

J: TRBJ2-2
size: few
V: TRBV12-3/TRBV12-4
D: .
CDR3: CASSFDGGAGELFF
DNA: TGTGCCAGCAGTTTCGACGGGGGAGCCGGGGAGCTGTTTTTT

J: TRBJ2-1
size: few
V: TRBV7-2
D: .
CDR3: CASSLEQGVDEQFF
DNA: TGTGCCAGCAGCTTAGAACAGGGTGTGGATGAGCAGTTCTTC

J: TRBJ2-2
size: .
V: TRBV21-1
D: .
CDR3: CASSYRDSLRTGELFF
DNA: TGTGCCAGCAGCTACCGGGACAGCCTCCGCACCGGGGAGCTGTTTTTT

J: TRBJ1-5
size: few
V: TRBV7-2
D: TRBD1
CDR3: CASSLSRTGANNQPQHF
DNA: TGTGCCAGCAGCTTATCAAGGACAGGGGCTAACAATCAGCCCCAGCATTTT

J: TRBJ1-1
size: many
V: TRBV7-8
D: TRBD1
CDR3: CASSPRQGTNTEAFF
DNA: TGTGCCAGCAGCCCCCGACAGGGTACGAACACTGAAGCTTTCTTT

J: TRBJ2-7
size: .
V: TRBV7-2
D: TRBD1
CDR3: CASSRRTGPPSYEQYF
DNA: TGTGCCAGCAGCCGGAGGACAGGGCCTCCTTCCTACGAGCAGTACTTC

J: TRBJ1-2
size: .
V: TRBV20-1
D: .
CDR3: CCAREEGAVANYGYTF
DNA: TGCTGTGCTAGAGAGGAAGGGGCCGTAGCTAACTATGGCTACACCTTC

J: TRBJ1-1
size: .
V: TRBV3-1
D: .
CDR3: CASSQDPKGKNTEAFF
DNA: TGTGCCAGCAGCCAAGATCCCAAGGGGAAGAACACTGAAGCTTTCTTT

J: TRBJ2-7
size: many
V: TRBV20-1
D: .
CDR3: CSARKPTGTYEQYF
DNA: TGCAGTGCTAGAAAACCGACGGGGACCTACGAGCAGTACTTC

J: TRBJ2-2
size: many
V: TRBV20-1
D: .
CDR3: CSASNRVSTGELFF
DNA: TGCAGTGCTAGTAACAGGGTTAGCACCGGGGAGCTGTTTTTT

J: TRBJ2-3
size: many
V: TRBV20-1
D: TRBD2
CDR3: CSARRGTTAYTDTQYF
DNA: TGCAGTGCTAGACGCGGGACTACCGCATACACAGATACGCAGTATTTT

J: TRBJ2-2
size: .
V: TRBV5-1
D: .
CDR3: CASSFLGQNTGELFF
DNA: TGCGCCAGCAGCTTTTTAGGACAGAACACCGGGGAGCTGTTTTTT

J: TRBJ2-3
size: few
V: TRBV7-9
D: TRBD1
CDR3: CASSLGDSQNTQYF
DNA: TGTGCCAGCAGCTTAGGGGACAGTCAGAATACGCAGTATTTT

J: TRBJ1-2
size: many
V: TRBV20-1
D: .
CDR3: CSARMVSDGYTF
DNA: TGCAGTGCTAGAATGGTTTCGGATGGCTACACCTTC

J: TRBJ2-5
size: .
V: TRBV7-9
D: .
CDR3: CASSPKIQGHQETQYF
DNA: TGTGCCAGCAGTCCTAAGATACAGGGCCACCAAGAGACCCAGTACTTC

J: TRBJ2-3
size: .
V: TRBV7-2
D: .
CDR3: CASSPRGSGGLTDTQYF
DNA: TGTGCCAGCAGCCCCAGGGGGAGCGGGGGCCTCACAGATACGCAGTATTTT

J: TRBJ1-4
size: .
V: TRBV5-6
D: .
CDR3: CASRSAFATNEKLFF
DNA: TGTGCCAGCAGGAGCGCGTTTGCAACTAATGAAAAACTGTTTTTT

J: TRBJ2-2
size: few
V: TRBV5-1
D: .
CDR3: CASSWGYANTGELFF
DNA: TGCGCCAGCAGCTGGGGTTACGCGAACACCGGGGAGCTGTTTTTT

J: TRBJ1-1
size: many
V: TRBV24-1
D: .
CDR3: CATSLGTEAFF
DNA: TGTGCCACCAGTCTCGGCACTGAAGCTTTCTTT

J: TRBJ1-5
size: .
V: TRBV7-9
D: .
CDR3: CASSVNRADGNQPQHF
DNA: TGTGCCAGCAGCGTTAACAGGGCGGATGGCAATCAGCCCCAGCATTTT

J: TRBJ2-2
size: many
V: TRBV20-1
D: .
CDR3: CSARDRGGELFF
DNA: TGCAGTGCTAGAGATAGGGGGGGGGAGCTGTTTTTT

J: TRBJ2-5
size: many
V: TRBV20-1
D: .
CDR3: CSAREGEETQYF
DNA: TGCAGTGCTAGAGAAGGGGAGGAGACCCAGTACTTC

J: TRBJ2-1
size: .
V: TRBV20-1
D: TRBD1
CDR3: CSATDRDYNEQFF
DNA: TGCAGTGCTACGGACAGGGACTACAATGAGCAGTTCTTC